The 14 T cell receptor beta chains in this list originate from one sample, sequenced in a study of OX40 agonist ivuxolimab in advanced cancers. Sequencing used immunoSEQ multiplex PCR; TCRdb keeps in-frame clones, though not all of them. The sample has roughly 63,000 clones, around 87% seen once. This specimen was CD4+ or CD8+ T cells sorted from blood, taken in a trial of the OX40 agonist ivuxolimab. The receptors stem from an adult with an advanced solid tumor such as melanoma, head and neck, liver or kidney cancer.

The rearrangement links TRBV25-1 to TRBJ1-6, with 9 positions matching TRBD1. The CDR3 runs to 15 residues. V dropped 8 bases and J dropped 10; count of bases not matched to a gene: 12. CDR1 is MGHDK, CDR2 SYGVNS, per germline. CDR3 sequence (DNA): TGTGCCAGCGAGATGGGAGGGACAGGGCGCTCACCCCTCCACTTT. Translation gives CASEMGGTGRSPLHF.

The gene calls are TRBV5-6 and TRBJ1-3, with 9 bases matching TRBD1. Trimming removed 2 bases from V and 0 bases from J; junction bases left unmatched: 6. CDR1 SGHDT and CDR2 YYEEEE come from the germline V gene. The CDR3 runs 17 residues. The CDR3 DNA reads as TGTGCCAGCAGCTTCCCCGGGACAGGGATCTCTGGAAACACCATATATTTT. This encodes CASSFPGTGISGNTIYF.

V and J are TRBV7-9 and TRBJ2-2, with D possibly TRBD1 on 6 matching bases. Trimming cost V 5 bases and J 7 bases, with 23 bases left between them. Germline-derived CDR1 and CDR2 are SEHNR and FQNEAQ (reference sequence). The CDR3 length is 17 residues. The CDR3 loop is CASSPHTGRLSGGELFF. The CDR3 DNA reads TGTGCCAGCAGCCCACATACAGGGAGACTTTCGGGCGGGGAGCTGTTTTTT.

The V and J genes are TRBV9 and TRBJ2-5; tentative D call: TRBD2 (5 bases). CDR1 is SGDLS, CDR2 YYNGEE, per germline. The CDR3 is 14 residues long. V lost 1 base to trimming and J lost 1 base, with 8 bases between them. DNA for the CDR3: TGTGCCAGCAGCGTAAGCGGCAGCCAAGAGACCCAGTACTTC. Translating it yields CASSVSGSQETQYF.

The count of this clone is one. V and J are TRBV7-2 and TRBJ1-6; 10 bases line up with TRBD1. This CDR3 is built from 16 residues. The V gene end was trimmed by 2 bases and the J gene end by 9 bases; junction bases not matched to a gene: 7. Germline assignment: CDR1 SGHTA and CDR2 FQGNSA. Written as DNA, the CDR3 is TGTGCCAGCAGCTTAAGGTCCGGGACAGGGGTTTCACCCCTCCACTTT. The encoded protein is CASSLRSGTGVSPLHF.

The rearrangement links TRBV2 to TRBJ1-6; the D is unclear. The CDR3 length is 15 residues. The germline V gene encodes CDR1 SNHLY and CDR2 FYNNEI. Trimming cost V 7 bases and J 6 bases, with 16 bases left between them. The CDR3 reads CASNDLRNSNSPLHF. The CDR3 bases are TGTGCCAGCAACGATTTGAGGAATTCTAATTCACCCCTCCACTTT.

The chain joins TRBV7-3 to TRBJ2-2, with 9 bases matching TRBD1. The trim removed 3 bases at V and 4 bases at J, leaving 15 bases unmatched. The germline V gene has CDR1 SGHTA and CDR2 FQGTGA. This CDR3 spans 19 amino acids. CDR3 sequence: CASSFLDRGPNMGTGELFF. The CDR3 nucleotides read TGTGCCAGCAGCTTTCTGGACAGGGGACCCAACATGGGCACCGGGGAGCTGTTTTTT. Complete variable domain (other parts from reference TRBV7-3 and TRBJ2-2): GAGVSQTPSNKVTEKGKYVELRCDPISGHTALYWYRQSLGQGPEFLIYFQGTGAADDSGLPNDRFFAVRPEGSVSTLKIQRTERGDSAVYLCASSFLDRGPNMGTGELFFGEGSRLTVL.

This chain links TRBV7-2 with TRBJ1-3, with unresolved D. Trimming stripped 3 bases from V and 4 bases from J, with 13 bases between. From germline, CDR1 is SGHTA and CDR2 FQGNSA. This CDR3 has 15 residues. The chain's CDR3 is CASSFEAYLGNTIYF. Written as DNA, the CDR3 is TGTGCCAGCAGCTTTGAAGCGTATCTCGGAAACACCATATATTTT.

J is TRBJ1-2 and V is TRBV5-1, with D hard to call. This CDR3 region has 14 residues. V gave up 6 bases and J gave up 6 bases, with 18 bases separating them. CDR1 and CDR2 (germline): SGHRS, YFSETQ. The CDR3 bases are TGCGCCAGCAACGCCCTGGGCCAGAGGGATGGCTACACCTTC. Amino acids: CASNALGQRDGYTF. The whole variable domain, remainder taken from reference TRBV5-1 and TRBJ1-2, is KAGVTQTPRYLIKTRGQQVTLSCSPISGHRSVSWYQQTPGQGLQFLFEYFSETQRNKGNFPGRFSGRQFSNSRSEMNVSTLELGDSALYLCASNALGQRDGYTFGSGTRLTVV.

This sequence joins TRBV6-1 and TRBJ1-1; D is possibly TRBD1 (5 bases). The germline CDR1 and CDR2 sequences are MNHNS and SASEGT. The CDR3 loop spans 14 amino acids. The V gene lost 1 base and the J gene lost 6 bases, with 12 bases spanning the gap. This CDR3 reads CASSEGGGRAEAFF. The DNA of the CDR3 is TGTGCCAGCAGTGAAGGGGGGGGGAGGGCTGAAGCTTTCTTT.

The rearrangement links TRBV18 to TRBJ2-1; TRBD2 agrees at 10 bases. In germline, CDR1 is KGHSH, CDR2 LQKENI. J gave up 14 bases and V 6 bases, and 4 bases lay outside the gene matches. The CDR3 length is 11 residues. As DNA, the CDR3 is TGTGCCAGCTCCTCCGGGACTAGCGAGTTCTTC. Encoded protein: CASSSGTSEFF.

The chain employs TRBV6-1 and TRBJ2-5, with D possibly matching TRBD1 (6 bases). Germline values: CDR1 MNHNS, CDR2 SASEGT. The CDR3 spans 13 residues. V dropped 7 bases and J dropped 6 bases, with 15 bases sitting between them. CDR3 nucleotides: TGTGCCAGCAACCGACAGGAGATTAAGACCCAGTACTTC. This encodes CASNRQEIKTQYF.

The chain combines TRBV18 with TRBJ1-1, with 7 bases identical to TRBD1. The CDR3 has 12 residues. Trimming at V came to 6 bases and at J to 6 bases, leaving 4 bases not matched to a gene. Germline V gene data show CDR1 as KGHSH and CDR2 as LQKENI. The CDR3 region is CASSLDRAEAFF. As DNA, the CDR3 is TGTGCCAGCTCCCTTGACAGGGCTGAAGCTTTCTTT.

V is TRBV25-1 and J is TRBJ2-1; a possible D gene is TRBD1 (5 bases). CDR3 length: 18 residues. V lost 6 bases to trimming and J lost 4 bases, with 25 bases between them. In germline, CDR1 is MGHDK, CDR2 SYGVNS. Here the CDR3 DNA reads TGTGCCAGCAGCCCCCTCCCAACTGGGTCAGGGCTTTACAATGAGCAGTTCTTC. Protein product: CASSPLPTGSGLYNEQFF.